Following are 30 T cell receptor beta chains from one sample sequenced in a study of T-cell reconstitution after alpha-beta-depleted transplantation in children. The TCRbeta library incorporated unique molecular identifiers. TCRdb passed the PCR reads through MiXCR, listing each CDR3 protein once. The sample yields roughly 70,000 distinct CDR3 sequences, 4.9% seen once. The specimen was PBMCs, mostly from graft donor cells, collected 180 days after TCRalphabeta/CD19-depleted stem cell transplant. The source of these receptors is a boy in the first two years of life who had a stem cell transplant for acute myeloid leukemia, so the T cells may come from the graft donor.

The sample holds many counts of this clonotype. V gene TRBV5-1 combines with J gene TRBJ2-3, with D perhaps matching TRBD1 (6 bases). The V gene's germline CDR1 is SGHRS and CDR2 YFSETQ. The CDR3 is made up of 13 amino acids. Trimming left V 6 bases short and J 5 bases short, with 13 bases between. The CDR3 sequence is CASMETGGDTQYF. CDR3 nucleotide sequence: TGCGCCAGCATGGAGACAGGCGGAGATACGCAGTATTTT.

This clonotype was picked up many times. The rearrangement joins TRBV4-1 to TRBJ2-7, with 11 bases matching TRBD2. This CDR3 is built from 17 residues. Germline V CDR1 and CDR2: MGHRA, YSYEKL. Trimming cost V 0 bases and J 4 bases; bases outside gene matches: 8. The CDR3 DNA sequence: TGCGCCAGCAGCCAAGACATCGGGCTAGCGGGGGGTTACGAGCAGTACGTC. Protein: CASSQDIGLAGGYEQYV.

This clonotype was detected only a few times. This sequence joins TRBV11-2 and TRBJ2-5; 10 bases are a match to TRBD2. The CDR3 consists of 17 residues. V shed 6 bases, J shed 0 bases, and the junction held 10 bases outside the gene matches. CDR1 SGHAT and CDR2 FQNNGV come from the germline V gene. The CDR3 loop is CASSPNLAGAYQETQYF. CDR3 DNA: TGTGCCAGCAGTCCGAATCTAGCGGGGGCGTACCAAGAGACCCAGTACTTC. The complete variable domain, with remaining parts taken from reference TRBV11-2 and TRBJ2-5, reads EAGVAQSPRYKIIEKRQSVAFWCNPISGHATLYWYQQILGQGPKLLIQFQNNGVVDDSQLPKDRFSAERLKGVDSTLKIQPAKLEDSAVYLCASSPNLAGAYQETQYFGPGTRLLVL.

In this sample, this clonotype turned up a few times. The chain couples TRBV10-2 to TRBJ2-1; 8 bases agree with TRBD2. Per the germline V gene, CDR1 is WSHSY and CDR2 is SAAADI. J lost 6 bases, V lost 5 bases, and 6 bases had no gene match. The CDR3 is made up of 14 amino acids. The CDR3 loop reads CASSPSGGVNEQFF. CDR3 nucleotide sequence: TGCGCCAGCAGTCCCAGCGGGGGAGTCAATGAGCAGTTCTTC.

This clonotype was detected ten times or more. The chain recombines TRBV30 with TRBJ2-7; 7 bases align to TRBD1. CDR3 length: 13 residues. The trim removed 1 base at V and 2 bases at J, leaving 2 bases unmatched. Germline V gives CDR1 GTSNPN, CDR2 SVGIG (reference sequence). The CDR3 region is CAWSDRGPYEQYF. In DNA, the CDR3 is TGTGCCTGGAGTGACAGGGGACCCTACGAGCAGTACTTC.

V is TRBV19 and J is TRBJ2-2; D gene ambiguous. CDR1 LNHDA and CDR2 SQIVND come from the germline V gene (reference sequence). The germline V and J ends were trimmed by 5 bases and 6 bases, with 10 bases remaining between them. This CDR3 spans 13 amino acids. The CDR3 DNA follows: TGTGCCAGTAGTTCTCATTGGGCCGGGGAGCTGTTTTTT. Protein product: CASSSHWAGELFF.

This clonotype was found many times. The rearrangement joins TRBV21-1 to TRBJ1-2; TRBD1, as called in the table, went unchecked against the DNA. TRBV21-1 is termed a pseudogene. This CDR3 region has 16 residues. This CDR3 is CASSKEGATDNYGYTF. CDR3 coding DNA: TGTGCCAGCAGCAAAGAAGGGGCGACGGATAACTATGGCTACACCTTC.

This clonotype was observed at least ten times. V usage is TRBV5-1 and J usage is TRBJ1-6; D perhaps matches TRBD1 (5 bases). Germline CDR1 reads SGHRS; CDR2 reads YFSETQ. This CDR3 region has 17 residues. The V end lost 2 bases, the J end lost 2 bases, and 14 bases lay between the germline ends. Written as DNA, the CDR3 is TGCGCCAGCAGCTTCAGGGAGGGAGGTACCTATAATTCACCCCTCCACTTT. It translates to CASSFREGGTYNSPLHF.

Many counts were recorded for this clonotype. V is TRBV27 and J is TRBJ1-4, with D possibly matching TRBD1 (6 bases). V shed 3 bases and J shed 7 bases, with 18 bases lying between them. The CDR3 has 16 residues. Germline V lookup: CDR1 MNHEY, CDR2 SMNVEV (reference sequence). CDR3 nucleotides: TGTGCCAGCAGTTTGGTTTCTCACAGGGTCGGTGAAAAACTGTTTTTT. Residues: CASSLVSHRVGEKLFF.

There are many counts of this clonotype. This chain links TRBV5-1 with TRBJ1-2, with D possibly matching TRBD1 (6 bases). V dropped 0 bases and J dropped 3 bases, with 9 bases sitting between them. The CDR3 sequence is 14 residues long. Germline V gene data show CDR1 as SGHRS and CDR2 as YFSETQ. CDR3 sequence reads: CASSLEQGDYGYTF. The CDR3 nucleotides read TGCGCCAGCAGCTTGGAACAGGGTGACTATGGCTACACCTTC.

To note about this clonotype: Being one base from a much bigger clone, this may be a read error. The gene calls are TRBV5-4 and TRBJ2-1, with TRBD2 identical over 13 bases. CDR3 size: 17 residues. The trim removed 0 bases at V and 6 bases at J, leaving 6 bases unmatched. The germline CDR1 and CDR2 sequences are SGHNT and YYREEE (reference sequence). The CDR3 sequence: CASSLGLLAGGINEQFF. The CDR3 bases are TGTGCCAGCAGCTTGGGGCTACTAGCGGGGGGGATCAATGAGCAGTTCTTC.

This clonotype was observed at least ten times. The chain employs TRBV5-1 and TRBJ2-5; D may be TRBD2 (6 bases). V dropped 2 bases and J dropped 4 bases, with 12 bases sitting between them. The CDR3 consists of 14 residues. Germline values: CDR1 SGHRS, CDR2 YFSETQ. The CDR3 reads CASSLLGGVETQYF. The CDR3, as DNA: TGCGCCAGCAGCTTATTGGGCGGGGTAGAGACCCAGTACTTC. The variable domain in full, completed from reference TRBV5-1 and TRBJ2-5, reads KAGVTQTPRYLIKTRGQQVTLSCSPISGHRSVSWYQQTPGQGLQFLFEYFSETQRNKGNFPGRFSGRQFSNSRSEMNVSTLELGDSALYLCASSLLGGVETQYFGPGTRLLVL.

This clonotype was found many times. The chain couples TRBV7-2 to TRBJ2-2; 14 bases fit TRBD2. The CDR3 sequence is 16 residues long. From germline, CDR1 is SGHTA and CDR2 FQGNSA. Trimming at V came to 6 bases and at J to 4 bases, leaving 4 bases not matched to a gene. The CDR3 DNA reads as TGTGCCAGCAGGAAGGGACTAGCGGGGGTCACCGGGGAGCTGTTTTTT. This translates into CASRKGLAGVTGELFF.

To note about this clonotype: A junction end diverges from the germline sequence, so it may reflect a read error. The genes are TRBV3-1 and TRBJ2-1; 8 bases match TRBD2. CDR3 length: 15 amino acids. Per germline, CDR1 LGHDT and CDR2 YNNKEL (reference sequence). In DNA form, the CDR3 reads TGTGCCAGCTGCCATAGCGGGGCCTCCTACAATGAGCAGTTCTTC. Its protein product is CASCHSGASYNEQFF.

Many counts were recorded for this clonotype. This chain joins TRBV29-1 and TRBJ1-6; D remains ambiguous. The V end was cut by 7 bases, the J end by 7 bases, with 14 bases between. The CDR3 extends over 13 amino acids. Per germline, CDR1 SQVTM and CDR2 ANQGSEA. The CDR3, as DNA: TGCAGCGCCCTGACCAGTGGAAATTCACCCCTCCACTTT. Its protein is CSALTSGNSPLHF.

This clonotype was found many times. The chain recombines TRBV7-2 with TRBJ2-7; 7 nucleotides agree with TRBD2. J was trimmed by 2 bases and V by 2 bases; bases with no gene match: 3. CDR3 length equals 14 residues. CDR1 SGHTA and CDR2 FQGNSA come from the germline V gene. This CDR3 is CASSLYAGAYEQYF. As DNA, the CDR3 is TGTGCCAGCAGCTTATACGCGGGAGCCTACGAGCAGTACTTC.

This clonotype was detected many times. This sequence joins TRBV7-2 and TRBJ2-2, with 8 bases fitting TRBD1. The V gene's germline CDR1 is SGHTA and CDR2 FQGNSA. V gave up 7 bases and J gave up 6 bases; unmatched junction bases: 10. The CDR3 covers 15 residues. The CDR3 is CASTPRTGRSGELFF. In DNA, the CDR3 is TGTGCCAGCACCCCCCGGACAGGGAGGTCCGGGGAGCTGTTTTTT.

The table lists this clonotype with many counts. This chain uses TRBV18 with TRBJ2-3; D might be TRBD1 (6 bases). The CDR3 totals 14 residues. V was clipped by 3 bases and J by 0 bases, with 7 bases between them. The germline V gene has CDR1 KGHSH and CDR2 LQKENI. In nucleotides, the CDR3 is TGTGCCAGCTCACCTGGGACAAGCACAGATACGCAGTATTTT. It specifies CASSPGTSTDTQYF.

Ten or more counts support this clonotype. The V call is TRBV7-8, the J call TRBJ2-7; 10 bases fit TRBD1. The CDR3 length is 15 residues. Looked up from germline, CDR1 is SGHVS and CDR2 is FQNEAQ. The junction had 3 bases not matched to a gene; V was cut back by 1 base and J by 3 bases. The DNA of the CDR3 is TGTGCCAGCAGCTTAGGACAGGGGGCTTTCTACGAGCAGTACGTC. Residues: CASSLGQGAFYEQYV.

This clonotype was seen many times. The chain joins TRBV29-1 to TRBJ2-1; tentative D call: TRBD1 (5 bases). Germline values: CDR1 SQVTM, CDR2 ANQGSEA. The germline V and J ends were trimmed by 2 bases and 6 bases, with 14 bases remaining between them. The CDR3 covers 14 residues. CDR3 nucleotides: TGCAGCGTTGAAAAGGGGCCTCAATTCAATGAGCAGTTCTTC. This gives the protein CSVEKGPQFNEQFF.

This clonotype has at least ten counts. The chain is built from TRBV15 and TRBJ2-2, with D unclear. Trimming took 6 bases from V and 5 from J, leaving 7 bases between them. Germline CDR1 reads LNHNV; CDR2 reads YYDKDF (reference sequence). This CDR3 contains 12 residues. The CDR3 DNA reads as TGTGCCACCAGACCCCTAACCGGGGAGCTGTTTTTT. It specifies CATRPLTGELFF.

In this sample, this clonotype turned up many times. The chain links TRBV7-9 to TRBJ2-1, with 10 nucleotides matching TRBD2. The CDR3 length is 16 residues. Germline lookup yields CDR1 SEHNR and CDR2 FQNEAQ (reference sequence). Trimming cost V 4 bases and J 3 bases; bases outside gene matches: 6. DNA of the CDR3: TGTGCCAGCAGCTCCAAACTAGCGGGGTACTACAATGAGCAGTTCTTC. As protein: CASSSKLAGYYNEQFF.

Many counts were recorded for this clonotype. The rearrangement links TRBV7-2 to TRBJ2-1; 10 positions agree with TRBD2. There are 15 residues in the CDR3. Germline CDR1 and CDR2: SGHTA and FQGNSA. V was pared by 5 bases and J by 7 bases, with 8 bases of the junction left unmatched. CDR3 residues: CASSLPGLARNEQFF. The CDR3 coding sequence is TGTGCCAGCAGCCTTCCGGGACTAGCGAGAAATGAGCAGTTCTTC.

The chain is built from TRBV7-2 and TRBJ1-2; D is uncertain. This CDR3 is 12 amino acids long. Germline assignment: CDR1 SGHTA and CDR2 FQGNSA. Trimming pared 5 bases from V and 4 bases from J, leaving 8 bases between. The CDR3 loop reads CASSPGRYGYTF. CDR3 nucleotide sequence: TGTGCCAGCAGCCCCGGACGCTATGGCTACACCTTC.

This clonotype was observed at least ten times. V is TRBV7-3 and J is TRBJ1-2; TRBD1 is a possible D gene (5 bases). The CDR3 has 13 residues. Germline CDR1 reads SGHTA; CDR2 reads FQGTGA. The ends were cut back, 5 bases at V and 2 bases at J, with 9 bases in the middle. DNA for the CDR3: TGTGCCAGCAGCCCGGGACTGAACTATGGCTACACCTTC. Translated: CASSPGLNYGYTF.

At least ten counts were recorded for this clonotype. The chain combines TRBV24-1 with TRBJ2-2; D ambiguous. Germline CDR1 KGHDR, CDR2 SFDVKD. Trimming removed 3 bases from V and 4 bases from J, with 11 bases in between. This CDR3 has 15 amino acids. CDR3 DNA sequence: TGTGCCACCAGTGATCCCCTAAGACCCACCGGGGAGCTGTTTTTT. Encoded protein: CATSDPLRPTGELFF.

This clonotype occurred many times. This chain links TRBV6-5 with TRBJ2-5, with D perhaps TRBD1 or TRBD2 (5 bases each). Germline V CDR1 and CDR2: MNHEY, SVGAGI. V lost 5 bases to trimming and J lost 4 bases, with 5 bases between them. The CDR3 length is 11 residues. The CDR3 sequence is CASSGGETQYF. The CDR3 nucleotides read TGTGCCAGCAGTGGGGGAGAGACCCAGTACTTC.

In this sample, this clonotype turned up many times. The rearrangement links TRBV12-3 or TRBV12-4 to TRBJ2-5; D is ambiguous. The V gene lost 2 bases and the J gene lost 5 bases, with 12 bases spanning the gap. The CDR3 has 14 amino acids. The CDR3 DNA reads as TGTGCCAGCAGTTTATTCGGCGGCGTGGAGACCCAGTACTTC. It codes for CASSLFGGVETQYF.

Ten or more counts support this clonotype. The CDR3, as DNA: TGTGCCAGCAGCCATGGCTTACCCGCGAGGGCTGAAGCTTTCTTT. The encoded protein is CASSHGLPARAEAFF. The V and J genes are TRBV16 and TRBJ1-1; the D is unclear. Trimming removed 3 bases from V and 6 bases from J, with 17 bases in between. Per the germline V gene, CDR1 is KGHSY and CDR2 is FQNENV. The CDR3 totals 15 residues.

Many counts were recorded for this clonotype. The CDR3 DNA is TGTGCTAGTGGTTTGGGCGGGGGCTACGAGCAGTACTTC. Translation: CASGLGGGYEQYF. The chain combines TRBV12-5 with TRBJ2-7, with 7 bases identical to TRBD2. The CDR3 length is 13 residues. Unmatched junction bases numbered 0, after V lost 1 base and J lost 3 bases. The germline V gene has CDR1 LGHNT and CDR2 FRNRAP.